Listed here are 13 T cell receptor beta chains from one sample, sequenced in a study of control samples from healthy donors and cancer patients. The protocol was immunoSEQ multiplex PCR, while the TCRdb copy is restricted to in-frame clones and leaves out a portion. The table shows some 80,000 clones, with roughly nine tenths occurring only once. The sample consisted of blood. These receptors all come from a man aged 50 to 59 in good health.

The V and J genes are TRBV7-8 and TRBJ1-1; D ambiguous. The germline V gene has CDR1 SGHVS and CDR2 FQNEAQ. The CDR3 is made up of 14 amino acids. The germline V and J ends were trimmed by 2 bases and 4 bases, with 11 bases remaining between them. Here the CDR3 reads CASSLMRDGTEAFF. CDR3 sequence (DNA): TGTGCCAGCAGCTTAATGAGGGATGGCACTGAAGCTTTCTTT.

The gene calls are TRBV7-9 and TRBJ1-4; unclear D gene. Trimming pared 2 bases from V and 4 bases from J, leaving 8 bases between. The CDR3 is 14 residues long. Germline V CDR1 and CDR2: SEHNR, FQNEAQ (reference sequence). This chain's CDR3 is CASSLSQFNEKLFF. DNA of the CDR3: TGTGCCAGCAGCTTAAGTCAGTTTAATGAAAAACTGTTTTTT.

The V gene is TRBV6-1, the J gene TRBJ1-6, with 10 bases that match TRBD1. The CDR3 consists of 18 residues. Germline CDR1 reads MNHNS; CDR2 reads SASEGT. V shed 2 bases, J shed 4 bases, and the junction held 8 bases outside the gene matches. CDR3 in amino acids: CASSELITGQGYNSPLHF. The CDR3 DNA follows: TGTGCCAGCAGTGAATTAATTACGGGACAGGGGTATAATTCACCCCTCCACTTT.

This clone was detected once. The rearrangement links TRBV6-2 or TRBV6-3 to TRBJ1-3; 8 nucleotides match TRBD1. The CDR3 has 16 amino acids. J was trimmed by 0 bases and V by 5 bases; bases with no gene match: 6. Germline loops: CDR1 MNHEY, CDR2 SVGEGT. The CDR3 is CASSHGTGHSGNTIYF. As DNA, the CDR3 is TGTGCCAGCAGTCACGGGACAGGCCACTCTGGAAACACCATATATTTT.

The CDR3 DNA sequence: TGTGCCAGCAGTTCTCAGATCCAAGAGACCCAGTACTTC. Protein sequence: CASSSQIQETQYF. This sequence joins TRBV6-2 or TRBV6-3 and TRBJ2-5; no clear D gene. Per germline, CDR1 MNHEY and CDR2 SVGEGT. V was clipped by 4 bases and J by 1 base, with 7 bases between them. The CDR3 contains 13 residues.

The CDR3 region has the DNA TGTGCCAGCAGGGAGGGGGGCGAGGGCACAGATACGCAGTATTTT. Translating gives CASREGGEGTDTQYF. The chain links TRBV5-4 to TRBJ2-3; D tentatively reads TRBD1 or TRBD2 (6 bases each). This CDR3 region has 15 residues. The V gene lost 5 bases and the J gene lost 1 base, with 14 bases spanning the gap. Germline lookup yields CDR1 SGHNT and CDR2 YYREEE (reference sequence).

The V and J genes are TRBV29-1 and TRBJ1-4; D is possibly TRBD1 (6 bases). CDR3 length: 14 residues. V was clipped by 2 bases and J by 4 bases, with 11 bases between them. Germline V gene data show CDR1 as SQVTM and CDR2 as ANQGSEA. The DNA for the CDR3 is TGCAGCGTTGAATCGGGGGCGTATAATGAAAAACTGTTTTTT. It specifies CSVESGAYNEKLFF. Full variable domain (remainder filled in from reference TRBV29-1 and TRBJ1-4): SAVISQKPSRDICQRGTSLTIQCQVDSQVTMMFWYRQQPGQSLTLIATANQGSEATYESGFVIDKFPISRPNLTFSTLTVSNMSPEDSSIYLCSVESGAYNEKLFFGSGTQLSVL.

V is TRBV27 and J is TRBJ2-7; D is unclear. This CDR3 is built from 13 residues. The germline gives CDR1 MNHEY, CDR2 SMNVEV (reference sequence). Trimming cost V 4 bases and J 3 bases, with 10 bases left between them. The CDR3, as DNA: TGTGCCAGCAGTTCAGACTCTTACTACGAGCAGTACTTC. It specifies CASSSDSYYEQYF.

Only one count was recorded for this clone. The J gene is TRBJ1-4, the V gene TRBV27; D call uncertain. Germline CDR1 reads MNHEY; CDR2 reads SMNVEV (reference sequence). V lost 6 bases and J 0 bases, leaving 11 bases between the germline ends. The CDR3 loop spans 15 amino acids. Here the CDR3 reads CASSPTVTTNEKLFF. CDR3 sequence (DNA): TGTGCCAGCAGCCCAACAGTTACAACTAATGAAAAACTGTTTTTT.

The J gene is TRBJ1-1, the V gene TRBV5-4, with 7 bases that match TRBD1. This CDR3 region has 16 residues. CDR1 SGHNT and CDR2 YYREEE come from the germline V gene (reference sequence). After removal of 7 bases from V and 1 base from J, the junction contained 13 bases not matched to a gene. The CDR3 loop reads CASYSGTEPWNTEAFF. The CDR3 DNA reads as TGTGCCAGCTATTCCGGGACAGAGCCTTGGAACACTGAAGCTTTCTTT.

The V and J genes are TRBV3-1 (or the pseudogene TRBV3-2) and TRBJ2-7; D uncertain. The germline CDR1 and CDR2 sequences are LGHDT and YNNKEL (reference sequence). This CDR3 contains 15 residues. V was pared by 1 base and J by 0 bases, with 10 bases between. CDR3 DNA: TGTGCCAGCAGCCAAGCTCTTATAAGCTCCTACGAGCAGTACTTC. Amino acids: CASSQALISSYEQYF.

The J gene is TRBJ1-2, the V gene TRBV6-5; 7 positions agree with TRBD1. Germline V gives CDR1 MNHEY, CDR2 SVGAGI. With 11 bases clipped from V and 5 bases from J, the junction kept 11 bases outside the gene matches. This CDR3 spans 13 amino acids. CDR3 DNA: TGTGCCGGAACGAGGACAGGCAATTATGGCTACACCTTC. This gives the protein CAGTRTGNYGYTF.

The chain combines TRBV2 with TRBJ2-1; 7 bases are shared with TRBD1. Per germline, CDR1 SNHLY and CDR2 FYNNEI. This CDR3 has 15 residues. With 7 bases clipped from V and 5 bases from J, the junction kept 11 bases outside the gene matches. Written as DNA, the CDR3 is TGTGCCAGCAAAAACCGCCGGGACAGCAACAATGAGCAGTTCTTC. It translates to CASKNRRDSNNEQFF.